The entry below gives a single T cell receptor (beta chain) sequence along with its context. Its antigen is unknown. These data come from a study of identical twins. Study observations and caveats: Models predicted too little out-of-frame TCR alpha sharing in monozygotic twins.

It was template switching that added a universal primer site, and there were unique molecular identifiers on the cDNA. From the 5' RACE reads, TCRdb called clonotypes with MiXCR, one entry per CDR3 protein. The repertoire holds about 570,000 distinct CDR3 sequences, with 9.5% to 10% as singletons. The same specimen was also included in a second study, on yellow fever vaccine responses in identical twins.

The TCR originated in a woman aged 18-29 years in good health. The sample comprised PBMCs.

For the CDR3, the DNA is TGTGCCAGCAGCACACGACTAGCGGGAGCCTACAATGAGCAGTTCTTC. Translation gives CASSTRLAGAYNEQFF. The gene calls are TRBV7-2 and TRBJ2-1, with 12 nucleotides matching TRBD2. This CDR3 comprises 16 residues. Germline V gene sequence: CDR1 SGHTA, CDR2 FQGNSA. The trim removed 5 bases at V and 2 bases at J, leaving 4 bases unmatched. The full variable domain, completed using reference TRBV7-2 and TRBJ2-1, is GAGVSQSPSNKVTEKGKDVELRCDPISGHTALYWYRQSLGQGLEFLIYFQGNSAPDKSGLPSDRFSAERTGGSVSTLTIQRTQQEDSAVYLCASSTRLAGAYNEQFFGPGTRLTVL.